This T cell receptor beta chain comes out of a study of blood T cell repertoires in COVID-19. Overall study context: Italy, Spain and the United States were the sources of the convalescent and acute COVID-19 samples. T cells, B-cell-depleted T cells, or PBMCs supplied cDNA or gDNA.

Authors' data handling: Estimation of nucleated cell counts was performed using reference gene primer amplification. Here immunoSEQ multiplex PCR was the method, and the copy in TCRdb shows in-frame clones only, minus some. The V and J calls and clone size come from that table; D and trimming were worked out from the DNA. The sample shows about 86,000 clones, 80% to 90% of them seen only once. CDR3 size: 18 residues. Trimming at V came to 0 bases and at J to 2 bases, leaving 12 bases not matched to a gene. CDR1 and CDR2 (germline): LNHNV, YYDKDF (reference sequence). This chain connects TRBV15 to TRBJ2-7; TRBD1 matches at 8 bases. The sequence came from a human donor in a cohort sampled during active COVID-19. Sequenced: peripheral blood. The CDR3 DNA reads TGTGCCACCAGCAGAGAGAGAGCCATAAAGACAGGGGCCTACGAGCAGTACTTC. It specifies CATSRERAIKTGAYEQYF.